This TCR beta chain was observed in a study of blood T cell repertoires in COVID-19. Across the study: Donors in the United States, Italy and Spain gave samples during acute or convalescent COVID-19.

The assay was immunoSEQ multiplex PCR, and TCRdb's table has in-frame clones only and misses some. Here the sample spans about 68,000 clones, roughly 83% being singletons. Per germline, CDR1 SNHLY and CDR2 FYNNEI. Trimming took off 2 bases at V and 3 bases at J, with 8 bases between the two ends. The CDR3 has 13 residues. The TCR sequence derives from a man aged 50-59 years with active COVID-19. This rearrangement joins TRBV2 to TRBJ2-7; D is undetermined. Specimen: peripheral blood. The CDR3: CASSEQNLYEQYF. The CDR3 region has the DNA TGTGCCAGCAGTGAACAGAACCTCTACGAGCAGTACTTC.